This is a list of T cell receptor beta chains from one sample in a study of blood T cells in healthy people across ages. TCRdb reanalysed the 5' RACE reads using MiXCR and keeps one entry per CDR3 protein. The table lists 550,000 to 750,000 distinct CDR3 sequences, around 20% of them singletons. Material: blood. Receptor source: a man between 65 and 85 years old in good health. Each CDR3 is given with its conserved first and last residue.

>TRBV20-1
CSAASSNTEAFF
>TRBV9
CASSTNGVRGNTIYF
>TRBV11-2
CASSLRDREAYNEQFF
>TRBV4-1
CASSVRDRGLQFF
>TRBV10-3
CAISNDVYNEQFF
>TRBV10-3
CAIGTALYEQYF
>TRBV12-3/TRBV12-4
CASSFWGGNQPQHF
>TRBV20-1
CSASGGQETQYF
>TRBV19
CASKGTGVFAEQFF
>TRBV5-1
CASSLVGGNTIYF
>TRBV29-1
CSVEGGTYTEAFF
>TRBV7-6
CASSLSPAQGASNEKLFF
>TRBV20-1
CSASVPQETQYF
>TRBV10-2
CASSDPQPGGSNEQFF
>TRBV12-3/TRBV12-4
CAGSLFGTTTDTQYF
>TRBV28
CASSLIVIGAEAFF
>TRBV7-2
CASSLLGNRVFETQYF
>TRBV15
CATSRDRGPTGELFF
>TRBV12-3/TRBV12-4
CASSLSSRNTEAFF
>TRBV12-3/TRBV12-4
CASSLRDAYNSPLHF
>TRBV29-1
CSVESRAAYNEQFF
>TRBV5-1
CASSLDPSNTGELFF
>TRBV28
CASSLTRVHEQFF
>TRBV6-5
CASTETGPYTEAFF
>TRBV6-1
CASSGTVPQHF
>TRBV2
CASWALAVNTGELFF
>TRBV10-3
CAIGQGGYEQYF
>TRBV4-2
CASSQPLGTSVVNEQFF
>TRBV29-1
CSVRTPGQGAGELFF
>TRBV11-2
CASSSPRREGLYEQYF
>TRBV12-3/TRBV12-4
CASSLAGGAQGYSF
>TRBV12-3/TRBV12-4
CASSPRAGQGSTGELFF
>TRBV2
CATNPINYGYTF
>TRBV7-9
CASSQFGGRNRTDTQYF
>TRBV5-1
CASSRTSGTPRGNEQFF
>TRBV4-1
CASSREGTAGDEKLFF
>TRBV28
CASSFRGRNSPLHF
>TRBV20-1
CSARGGTNTGELFF
>TRBV5-1
CASLLEPYTGELFF
>TRBV28
CASSFRTGVWGNTIYF
>TRBV5-5
CASSWGQANTEAFF
>TRBV20-1
CSARDQASSGNTIYF
>TRBV4-1
CASSQRTEETQYF
>TRBV12-3/TRBV12-4
CASSPQTGGESPLHF
>TRBV7-2
CASSAGLALDTQYF
>TRBV20-1
CSARQGSGNTEAFF
>TRBV29-1
CSVEEDTSTNEKLFF
>TRBV3-1
CASSQDRAVGRGTEAFF